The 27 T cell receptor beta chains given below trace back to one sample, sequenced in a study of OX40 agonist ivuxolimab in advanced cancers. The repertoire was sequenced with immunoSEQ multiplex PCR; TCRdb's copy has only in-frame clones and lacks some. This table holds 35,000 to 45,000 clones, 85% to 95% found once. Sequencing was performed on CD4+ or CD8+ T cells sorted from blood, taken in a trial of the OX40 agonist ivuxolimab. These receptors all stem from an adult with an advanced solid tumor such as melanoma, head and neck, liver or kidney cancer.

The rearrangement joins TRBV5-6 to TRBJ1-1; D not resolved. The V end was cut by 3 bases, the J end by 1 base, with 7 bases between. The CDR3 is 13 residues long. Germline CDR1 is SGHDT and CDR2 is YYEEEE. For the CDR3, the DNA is TGTGCCAGCAGCTCGGTAGGGAACACTGAAGCTTTCTTT. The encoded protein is CASSSVGNTEAFF.

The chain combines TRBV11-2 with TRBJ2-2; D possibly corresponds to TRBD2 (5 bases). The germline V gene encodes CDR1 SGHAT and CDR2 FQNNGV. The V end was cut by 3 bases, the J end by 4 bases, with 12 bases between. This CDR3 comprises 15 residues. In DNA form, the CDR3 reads TGTGCCAGCAGCTTTGAGGGCGCCGGCACCGGGGAGCTGTTTTTT. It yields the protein CASSFEGAGTGELFF.

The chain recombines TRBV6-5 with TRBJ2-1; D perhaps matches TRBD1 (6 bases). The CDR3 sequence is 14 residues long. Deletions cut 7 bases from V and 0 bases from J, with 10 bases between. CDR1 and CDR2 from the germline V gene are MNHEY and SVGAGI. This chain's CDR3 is CASNRDTSYNEQFF. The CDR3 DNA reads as TGTGCCAGCAATCGGGACACCTCCTACAATGAGCAGTTCTTC.

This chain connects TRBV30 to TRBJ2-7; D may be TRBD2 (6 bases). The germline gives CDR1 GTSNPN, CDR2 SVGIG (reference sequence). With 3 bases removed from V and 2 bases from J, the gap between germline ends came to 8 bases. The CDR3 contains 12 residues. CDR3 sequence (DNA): TGTGCCTGGAGGGGACTTACCTACGAGCAGTACTTC. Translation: CAWRGLTYEQYF.

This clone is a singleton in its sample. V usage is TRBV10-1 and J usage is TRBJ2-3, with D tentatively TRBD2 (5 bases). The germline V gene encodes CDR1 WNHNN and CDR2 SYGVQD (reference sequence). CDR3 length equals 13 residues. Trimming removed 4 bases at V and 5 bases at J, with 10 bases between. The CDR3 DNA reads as TGCGCCAGCAGTGGTGGGAGACAAGATACGCAGTATTTT. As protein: CASSGGRQDTQYF.

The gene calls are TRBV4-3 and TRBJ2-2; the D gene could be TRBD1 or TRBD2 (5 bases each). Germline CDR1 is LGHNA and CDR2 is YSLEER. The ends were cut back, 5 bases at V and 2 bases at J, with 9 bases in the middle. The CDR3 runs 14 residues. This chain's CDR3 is CASSGGTNTGELFF. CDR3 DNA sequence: TGCGCCAGCAGCGGGGGAACCAACACCGGGGAGCTGTTTTTT.

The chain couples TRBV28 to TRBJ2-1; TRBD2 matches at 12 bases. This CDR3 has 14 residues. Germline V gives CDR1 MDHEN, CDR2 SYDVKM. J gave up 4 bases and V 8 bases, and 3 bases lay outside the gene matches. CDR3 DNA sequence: TGTGCCAGCTCCCTAGCGGGAGGGTACAATGAGCAGTTCTTC. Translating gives CASSLAGGYNEQFF.

The CDR3 sequence is CASSQDSGGMGTQYF. Written as DNA, the CDR3 is TGCGCCAGCAGCCAAGATTCGGGGGGCATGGGGACCCAGTACTTC. The V and J genes are TRBV4-1 and TRBJ2-5; maybe TRBD2 (7 bases). CDR1 is MGHRA and CDR2 is YSYEKL in the germline V gene. Trimming took 0 bases from V and 7 from J, leaving 15 bases between them. The CDR3 runs 15 residues.

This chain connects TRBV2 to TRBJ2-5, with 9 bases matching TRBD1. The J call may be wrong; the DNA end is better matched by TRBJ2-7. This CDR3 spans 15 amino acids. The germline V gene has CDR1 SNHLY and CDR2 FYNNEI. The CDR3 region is CASSTYGQGLYEQYF. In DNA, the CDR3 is TGTGCCAGCAGTACGTATGGACAGGGGTTATACGAGCAGTACTTC.

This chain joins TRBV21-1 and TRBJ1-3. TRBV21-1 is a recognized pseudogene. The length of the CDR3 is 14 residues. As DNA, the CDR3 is TGTGCCACTCCTATGGTGTGGGGTCGAAACACCATATATTTT. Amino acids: CATPMVWGRNTIYF.

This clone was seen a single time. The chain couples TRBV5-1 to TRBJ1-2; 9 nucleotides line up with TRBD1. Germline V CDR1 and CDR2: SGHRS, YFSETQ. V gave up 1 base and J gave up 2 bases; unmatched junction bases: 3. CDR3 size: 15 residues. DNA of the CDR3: TGCGCCAGCAGCTTGACCGGGACAGGGAACTATGGCTACACCTTC. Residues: CASSLTGTGNYGYTF.

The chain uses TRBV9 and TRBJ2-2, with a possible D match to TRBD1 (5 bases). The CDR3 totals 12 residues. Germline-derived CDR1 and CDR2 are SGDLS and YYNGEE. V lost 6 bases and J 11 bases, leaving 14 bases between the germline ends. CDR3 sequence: CASNRAWGELFF. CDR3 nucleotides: TGTGCCAGCAATCGGGCCTGGGGCGAGCTGTTTTTT.

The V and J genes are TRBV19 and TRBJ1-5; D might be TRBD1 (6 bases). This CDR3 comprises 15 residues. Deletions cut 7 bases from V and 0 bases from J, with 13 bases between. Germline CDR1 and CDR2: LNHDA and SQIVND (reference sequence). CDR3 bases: TGTGCCAGTAACGGACAGCCTTATAGCAATCAGCCCCAGCATTTT. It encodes CASNGQPYSNQPQHF.

In nucleotides, the CDR3 is TGCAGCGTTGAAGATTGGGCCAATGAGCAGTTCTTC. Translating gives CSVEDWANEQFF. V gene TRBV29-1 combines with J gene TRBJ2-1, with unresolved D. This CDR3 has 12 amino acids. Germline assignment: CDR1 SQVTM and CDR2 ANQGSEA. The V end lost 0 bases, the J end lost 6 bases, and 6 bases lay between the germline ends.

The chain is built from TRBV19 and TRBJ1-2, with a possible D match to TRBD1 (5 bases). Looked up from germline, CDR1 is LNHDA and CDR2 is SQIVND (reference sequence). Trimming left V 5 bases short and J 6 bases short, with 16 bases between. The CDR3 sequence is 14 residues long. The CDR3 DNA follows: TGTGCCAGTAGTTTGTCCGGGACCCTCGATGGCTACACCTTC. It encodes CASSLSGTLDGYTF.

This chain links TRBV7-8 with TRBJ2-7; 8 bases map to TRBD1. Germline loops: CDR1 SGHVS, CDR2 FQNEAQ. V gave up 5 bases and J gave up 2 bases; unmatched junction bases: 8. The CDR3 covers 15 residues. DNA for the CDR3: TGTGCCAGCAGCCTCGGACAGGGCGGTACCTACGAGCAGTACTTC. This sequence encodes CASSLGQGGTYEQYF.

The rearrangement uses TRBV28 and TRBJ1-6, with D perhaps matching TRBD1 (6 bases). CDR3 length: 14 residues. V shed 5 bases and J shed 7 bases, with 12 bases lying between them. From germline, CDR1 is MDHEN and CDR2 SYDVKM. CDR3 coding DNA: TGTGCCAGCAGTCCGGGACAAGAGAATTCACCCCTCCACTTT. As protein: CASSPGQENSPLHF.

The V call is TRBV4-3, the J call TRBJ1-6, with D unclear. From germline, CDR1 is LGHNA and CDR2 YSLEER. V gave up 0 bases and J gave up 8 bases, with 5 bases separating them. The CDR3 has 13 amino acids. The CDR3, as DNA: TGCGCCAGCAGCCAAGATCGGGATTCACCCCTCCACTTT. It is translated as CASSQDRDSPLHF.

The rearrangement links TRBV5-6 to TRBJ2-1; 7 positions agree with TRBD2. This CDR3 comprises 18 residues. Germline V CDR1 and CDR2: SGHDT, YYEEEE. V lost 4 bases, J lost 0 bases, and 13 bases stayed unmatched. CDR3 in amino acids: CASSPGPKRGSSYNEQFF. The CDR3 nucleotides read TGTGCCAGCAGCCCCGGCCCCAAGCGGGGTAGCTCCTACAATGAGCAGTTCTTC.

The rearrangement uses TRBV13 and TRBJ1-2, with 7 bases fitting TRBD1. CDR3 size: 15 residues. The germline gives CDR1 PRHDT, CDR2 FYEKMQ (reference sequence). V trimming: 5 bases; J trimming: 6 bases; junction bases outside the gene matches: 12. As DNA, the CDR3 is TGTGCCAGCAGCCCCTCATGGACAGGCGAGGATGGCTACACCTTC. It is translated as CASSPSWTGEDGYTF.

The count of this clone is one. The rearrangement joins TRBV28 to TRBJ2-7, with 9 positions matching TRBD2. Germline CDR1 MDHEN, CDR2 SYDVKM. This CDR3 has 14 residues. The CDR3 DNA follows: TGTGTAGTTCGGGATAGCGGGAGTAGGTACGAGCAGTACTTC. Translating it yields CVVRDSGSRYEQYF.

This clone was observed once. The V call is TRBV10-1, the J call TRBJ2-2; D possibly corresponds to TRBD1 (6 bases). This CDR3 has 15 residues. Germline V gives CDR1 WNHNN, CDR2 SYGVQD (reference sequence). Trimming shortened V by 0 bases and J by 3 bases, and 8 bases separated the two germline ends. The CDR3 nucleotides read TGCGCCAGCAGTGAGTCAACAGGGTACACCGGGGAGCTGTTTTTT. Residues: CASSESTGYTGELFF.

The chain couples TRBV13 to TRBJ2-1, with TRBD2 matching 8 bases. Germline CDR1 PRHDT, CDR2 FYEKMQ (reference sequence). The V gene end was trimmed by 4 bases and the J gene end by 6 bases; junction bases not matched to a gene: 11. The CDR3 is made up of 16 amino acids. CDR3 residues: CASSYRGTRSLNEQFF. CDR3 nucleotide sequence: TGTGCCAGCAGCTACCGCGGGACTAGATCTCTCAATGAGCAGTTCTTC.

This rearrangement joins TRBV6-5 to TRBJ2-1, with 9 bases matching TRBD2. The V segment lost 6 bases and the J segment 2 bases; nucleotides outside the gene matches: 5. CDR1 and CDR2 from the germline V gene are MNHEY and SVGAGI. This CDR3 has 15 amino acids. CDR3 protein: CASSPGTSTYNEQFF. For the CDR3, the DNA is TGTGCCAGCAGCCCTGGGACTAGCACCTACAATGAGCAGTTCTTC.

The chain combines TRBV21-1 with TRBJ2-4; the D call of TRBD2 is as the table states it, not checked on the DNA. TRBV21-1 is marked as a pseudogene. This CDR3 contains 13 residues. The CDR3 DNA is TGTGCCAGCAGCAAAGTTGGCGGGAACATTCAGTACTTC. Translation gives CASSKVGGNIQYF.

For the CDR3, the DNA is TGCGCCAGCAGTGAGTCGGCTAGCGGGAGGGAGGCGTTCTTC. Translation: CASSESASGREAFF. This chain joins TRBV10-1 and TRBJ2-1, with 12 bases that match TRBD2. The CDR3 totals 14 residues. Trimming took 0 bases from V and 15 from J; bases not matched to a gene: 6. CDR1 and CDR2 from the germline V gene are WNHNN and SYGVQD (reference sequence).

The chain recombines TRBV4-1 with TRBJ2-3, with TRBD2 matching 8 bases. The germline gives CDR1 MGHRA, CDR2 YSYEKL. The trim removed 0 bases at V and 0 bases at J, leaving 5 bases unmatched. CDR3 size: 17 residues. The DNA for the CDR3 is TGCGCCAGCAGCCAAGAACGGGAGGGATACAGCACAGATACGCAGTATTTT. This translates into CASSQEREGYSTDTQYF.